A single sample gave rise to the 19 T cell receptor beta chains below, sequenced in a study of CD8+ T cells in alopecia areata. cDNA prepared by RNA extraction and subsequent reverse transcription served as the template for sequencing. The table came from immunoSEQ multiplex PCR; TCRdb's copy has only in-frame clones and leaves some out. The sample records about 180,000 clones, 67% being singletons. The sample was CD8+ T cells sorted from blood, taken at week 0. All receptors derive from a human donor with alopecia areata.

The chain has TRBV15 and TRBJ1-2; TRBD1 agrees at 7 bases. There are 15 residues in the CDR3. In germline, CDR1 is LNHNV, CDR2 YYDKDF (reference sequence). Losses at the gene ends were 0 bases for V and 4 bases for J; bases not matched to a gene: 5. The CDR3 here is CATSRDPGQFYGYTF. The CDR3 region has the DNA TGTGCCACCAGCAGAGACCCGGGACAGTTCTATGGCTACACCTTC.

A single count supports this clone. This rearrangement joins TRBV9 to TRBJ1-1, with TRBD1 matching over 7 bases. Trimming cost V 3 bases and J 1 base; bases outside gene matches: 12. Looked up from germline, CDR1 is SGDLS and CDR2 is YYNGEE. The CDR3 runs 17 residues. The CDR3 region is CASSDGGQLVSNTEAFF. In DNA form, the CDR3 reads TGTGCCAGCAGCGACGGGGGACAGCTAGTTTCGAACACTGAAGCTTTCTTT.

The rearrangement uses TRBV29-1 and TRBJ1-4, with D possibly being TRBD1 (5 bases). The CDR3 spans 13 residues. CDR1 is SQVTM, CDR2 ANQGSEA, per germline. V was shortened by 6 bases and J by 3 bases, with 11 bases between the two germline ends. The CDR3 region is CSVWGSANEKLFF. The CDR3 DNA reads TGCAGCGTGTGGGGGTCAGCTAATGAAAAACTGTTTTTT. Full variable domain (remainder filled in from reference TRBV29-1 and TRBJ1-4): SAVISQKPSRDICQRGTSLTIQCQVDSQVTMMFWYRQQPGQSLTLIATANQGSEATYESGFVIDKFPISRPNLTFSTLTVSNMSPEDSSIYLCSVWGSANEKLFFGSGTQLSVL.

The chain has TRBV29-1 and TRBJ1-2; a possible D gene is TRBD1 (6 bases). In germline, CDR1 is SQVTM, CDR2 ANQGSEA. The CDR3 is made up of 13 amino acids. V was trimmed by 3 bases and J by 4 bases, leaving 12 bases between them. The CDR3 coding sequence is TGCAGCGTTGACGGGGGCGCGGGCTATGGCTACACCTTC. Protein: CSVDGGAGYGYTF. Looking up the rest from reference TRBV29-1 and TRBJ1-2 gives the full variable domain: SAVISQKPSRDICQRGTSLTIQCQVDSQVTMMFWYRQQPGQSLTLIATANQGSEATYESGFVIDKFPISRPNLTFSTLTVSNMSPEDSSIYLCSVDGGAGYGYTFGSGTRLTVV.

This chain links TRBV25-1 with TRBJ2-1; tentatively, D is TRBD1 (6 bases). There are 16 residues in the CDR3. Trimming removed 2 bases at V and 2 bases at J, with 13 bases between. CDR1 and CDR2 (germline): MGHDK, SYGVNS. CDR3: CASSERNRDPYNEQFF. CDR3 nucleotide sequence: TGTGCCAGCAGTGAACGGAACAGGGACCCCTACAATGAGCAGTTCTTC.

CDR3 loop: CASSIGLGYEQYF. CDR3 DNA: TGTGCCAGTAGTATCGGGTTGGGGTACGAGCAGTACTTC. The V and J genes are TRBV19 and TRBJ2-7; no reliable D call. Germline-derived CDR1 and CDR2 are LNHDA and SQIVND (reference sequence). The length of the CDR3 is 13 residues. Trimming took off 3 bases at V and 4 bases at J, with 10 bases between the two ends.

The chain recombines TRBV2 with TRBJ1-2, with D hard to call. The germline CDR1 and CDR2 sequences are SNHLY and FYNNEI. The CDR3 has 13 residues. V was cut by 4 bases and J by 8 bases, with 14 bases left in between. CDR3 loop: CASSGREVGGYTF. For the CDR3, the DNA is TGTGCCAGCAGTGGAAGGGAGGTCGGAGGCTACACCTTC.

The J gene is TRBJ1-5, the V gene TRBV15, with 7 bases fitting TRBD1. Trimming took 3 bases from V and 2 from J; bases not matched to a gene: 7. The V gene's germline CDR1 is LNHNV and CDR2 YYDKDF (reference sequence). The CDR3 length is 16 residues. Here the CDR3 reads CATSSRQGEGNQPQHF. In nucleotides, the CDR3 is TGTGCCACCAGCAGCAGACAGGGAGAAGGCAATCAGCCCCAGCATTTT.

The DNA of the CDR3 is TGTGCCACCAGCAGAGATAGCGGGGTCGGGAATACGCAGTATTTT. Translating gives CATSRDSGVGNTQYF. The chain links TRBV15 to TRBJ2-3; 8 nucleotides align to TRBD2. This CDR3 is built from 15 residues. Germline values: CDR1 LNHNV, CDR2 YYDKDF (reference sequence). With V trimmed by 0 bases and J by 7 bases, 6 bases remained unmatched.

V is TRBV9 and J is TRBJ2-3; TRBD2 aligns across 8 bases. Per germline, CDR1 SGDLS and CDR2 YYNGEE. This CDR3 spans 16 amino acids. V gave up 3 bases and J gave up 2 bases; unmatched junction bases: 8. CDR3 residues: CASSGGGTASTDTQYF. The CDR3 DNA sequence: TGTGCCAGCAGCGGCGGGGGGACCGCATCCACAGATACGCAGTATTTT.

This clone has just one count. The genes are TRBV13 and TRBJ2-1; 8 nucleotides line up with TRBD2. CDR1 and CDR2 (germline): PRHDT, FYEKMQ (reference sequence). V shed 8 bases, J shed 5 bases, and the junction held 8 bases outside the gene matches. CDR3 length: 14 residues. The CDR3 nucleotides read TGTGCCAGCCAGCGGGGGCCTATGGACAATGAGCAGTTCTTC. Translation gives CASQRGPMDNEQFF.

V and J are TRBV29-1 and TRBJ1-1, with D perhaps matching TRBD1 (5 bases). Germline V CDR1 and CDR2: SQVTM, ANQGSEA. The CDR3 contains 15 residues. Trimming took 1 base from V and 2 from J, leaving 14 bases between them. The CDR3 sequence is CSVEGLGPRNTEAFF. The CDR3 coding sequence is TGCAGCGTTGAAGGCCTGGGACCCCGAAACACTGAAGCTTTCTTT.

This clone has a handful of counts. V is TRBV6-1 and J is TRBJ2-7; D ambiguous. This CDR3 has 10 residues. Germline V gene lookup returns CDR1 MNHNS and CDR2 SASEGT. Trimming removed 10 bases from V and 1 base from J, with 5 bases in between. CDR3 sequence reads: CAIHSYEQYF. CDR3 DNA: TGTGCCATACATTCCTACGAGCAGTACTTC.

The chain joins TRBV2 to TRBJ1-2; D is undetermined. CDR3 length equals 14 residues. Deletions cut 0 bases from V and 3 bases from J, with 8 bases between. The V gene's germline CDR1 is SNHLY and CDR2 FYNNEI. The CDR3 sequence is CASSEAPSDYGYTF. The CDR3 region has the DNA TGTGCCAGCAGTGAAGCCCCCAGCGACTATGGCTACACCTTC.

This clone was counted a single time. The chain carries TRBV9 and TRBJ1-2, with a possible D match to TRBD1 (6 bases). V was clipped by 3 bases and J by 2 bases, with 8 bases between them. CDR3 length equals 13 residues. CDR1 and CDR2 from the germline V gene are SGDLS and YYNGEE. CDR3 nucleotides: TGTGCCAGCAGCGATACAGGGAACTATGGCTACACCTTC. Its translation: CASSDTGNYGYTF. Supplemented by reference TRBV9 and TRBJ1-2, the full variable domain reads DSGVTQTPKHLITATGQRVTLRCSPRSGDLSVYWYQQSLDQGLQFLIQYYNGEERAKGNILERFSAQQFPDLHSELNLSSLELGDSALYFCASSDTGNYGYTFGSGTRLTVV.

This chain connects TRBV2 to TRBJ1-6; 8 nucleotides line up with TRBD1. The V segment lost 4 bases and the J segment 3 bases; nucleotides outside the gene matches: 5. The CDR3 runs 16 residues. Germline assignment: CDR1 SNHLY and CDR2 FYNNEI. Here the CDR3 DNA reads TGTGCCAGCAGTGCCTCGGACAGGGACTATAATTCACCCCTCCACTTT. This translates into CASSASDRDYNSPLHF.

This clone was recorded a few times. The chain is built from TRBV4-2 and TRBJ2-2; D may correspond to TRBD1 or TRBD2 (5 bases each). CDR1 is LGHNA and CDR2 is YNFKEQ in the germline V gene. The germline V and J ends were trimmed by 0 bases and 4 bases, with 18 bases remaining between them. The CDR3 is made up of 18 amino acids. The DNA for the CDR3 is TGTGCCAGCAGCCAAGAAGCCACCGGGGCAGCCGGCACCGGGGAGCTGTTTTTT. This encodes CASSQEATGAAGTGELFF.

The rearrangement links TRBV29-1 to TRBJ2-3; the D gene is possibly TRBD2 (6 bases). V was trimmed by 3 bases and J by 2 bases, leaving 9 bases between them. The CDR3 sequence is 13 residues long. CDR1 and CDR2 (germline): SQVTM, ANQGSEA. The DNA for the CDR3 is TGCAGCGTTGATCCGGGGGTCACAGATACGCAGTATTTT. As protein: CSVDPGVTDTQYF.

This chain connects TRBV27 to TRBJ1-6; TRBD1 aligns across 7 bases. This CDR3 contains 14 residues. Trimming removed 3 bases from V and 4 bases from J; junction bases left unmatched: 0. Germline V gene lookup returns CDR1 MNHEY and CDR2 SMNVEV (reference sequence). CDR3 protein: CASSLGQYNSPLHF. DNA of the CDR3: TGTGCCAGCAGTTTGGGACAGTATAATTCACCCCTCCACTTT.